The 9 T cell receptor beta chains listed next were all sequenced from one sample in a study of technical replicates of blood from a handful of donors. Profiling relied on immunoSEQ multiplex PCR, and the TCRdb table lists in-frame clones only, not all of them. The table shows about 80,000 clones, with 95% to 99% occurring only once. The sequenced material came from T cells isolated from PBMCs. These receptors were taken from a human donor in good health.

The chain carries TRBV29-1 and TRBJ2-2; D call uncertain. This CDR3 spans 11 amino acids. Trimming took 7 bases from V and 6 from J, leaving 9 bases between them. Germline values: CDR1 SQVTM, CDR2 ANQGSEA. The CDR3 bases are TGCAGCGCTCTCGCGTCCGGGGAGCTGTTTTTT. It yields the protein CSALASGELFF.

This clone came up once. The chain links TRBV6-6 to TRBJ1-5; 8 nucleotides agree with TRBD1. With 10 bases clipped from V and 2 bases from J, the junction kept 4 bases outside the gene matches. Germline assignment: CDR1 MNHNY and CDR2 SVGAGI (reference sequence). The CDR3 length is 13 residues. The CDR3 nucleotides read TGTGCCACCTCAGGGGGCGGCAATCAGCCCCAGCATTTT. Translation gives CATSGGGNQPQHF.

Of note for this clone: A read error may produce the germline difference seen at one junction end. This chain links TRBV7-7 with TRBJ2-7; D remains ambiguous. Germline CDR1 reads SSHAT; CDR2 reads FNYEAQ (reference sequence). The CDR3 is made up of 14 amino acids. DNA of the CDR3: TGTGCTAGCAGCCCTCCTACCACTCCCTACGAGCAGTACTTC. It specifies CASSPPTTPYEQYF.

This chain connects TRBV29-1 to TRBJ1-1; D unresolved. The CDR3 is 13 residues long. V was clipped by 2 bases and J by 2 bases, with 9 bases between them. CDR1 and CDR2 from the germline V gene are SQVTM and ANQGSEA. CDR3 sequence: CSVEQAFNTEAFF. Written as DNA, the CDR3 is TGCAGCGTTGAACAGGCGTTTAACACTGAAGCTTTCTTT.

The CDR3 DNA reads TGTGCCAGCAGTTTACCCCGGGGACAGGGAGGCAAAAACATTCAGTACTTC. It codes for CASSLPRGQGGKNIQYF. J is TRBJ2-4 and V is TRBV28; 9 positions match TRBD1. Germline assignment: CDR1 MDHEN and CDR2 SYDVKM. The CDR3 runs 17 residues. Trimming removed 2 bases from V and 3 bases from J; junction bases left unmatched: 8.

The chain has TRBV5-1 and TRBJ2-1; no clear D. Trimming took off 1 base at V and 0 bases at J, with 8 bases between the two ends. The CDR3 contains 15 residues. Germline V lookup: CDR1 SGHRS, CDR2 YFSETQ. CDR3 nucleotide sequence: TGCGCCAGCAGCTTGCCGCGGAGCTCCTACAATGAGCAGTTCTTC. Translated, it gives CASSLPRSSYNEQFF.

V usage is TRBV7-2 and J usage is TRBJ2-7, with 9 bases that match TRBD2. Germline CDR1 SGHTA, CDR2 FQGNSA. Unmatched junction bases numbered 4, after V lost 5 bases and J lost 5 bases. This CDR3 comprises 13 residues. CDR3 in amino acids: CASSPGTSNEQYF. Here the CDR3 DNA reads TGTGCCAGCAGCCCGGGGACTAGCAACGAGCAGTACTTC.

This chain connects TRBV30 to TRBJ2-4; D is unresolved. Germline values: CDR1 GTSNPN, CDR2 SVGIG (reference sequence). The length of the CDR3 is 13 residues. V was pared by 0 bases and J by 6 bases, with 9 bases between. CDR3 sequence reads: CAWSVQLANIQYF. The CDR3, as DNA: TGTGCCTGGAGTGTACAGCTCGCAAACATTCAGTACTTC.

The rearrangement uses TRBV9 and TRBJ2-1; 11 positions match TRBD2. The CDR3 runs 16 residues. In germline, CDR1 is SGDLS, CDR2 YYNGEE. The V gene end was trimmed by 0 bases and the J gene end by 7 bases; junction bases not matched to a gene: 6. DNA of the CDR3: TGTGCCAGCAGCGTAGGACTAGCGGGATCTGAGAATGAGCAGTTCTTC. This translates into CASSVGLAGSENEQFF.